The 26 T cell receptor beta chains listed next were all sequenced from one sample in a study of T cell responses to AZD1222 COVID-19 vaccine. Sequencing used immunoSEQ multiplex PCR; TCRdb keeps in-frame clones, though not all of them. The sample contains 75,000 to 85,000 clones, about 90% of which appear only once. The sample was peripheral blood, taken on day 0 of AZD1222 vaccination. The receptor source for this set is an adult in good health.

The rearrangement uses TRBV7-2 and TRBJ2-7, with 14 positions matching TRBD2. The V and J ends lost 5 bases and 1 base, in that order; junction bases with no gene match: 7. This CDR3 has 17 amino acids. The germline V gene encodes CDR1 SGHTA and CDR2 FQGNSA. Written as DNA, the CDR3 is TGTGCCAGCAGCCCCGGACTAGCGGGAGGCGGGTCCTACGAGCAGTACTTC. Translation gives CASSPGLAGGGSYEQYF.

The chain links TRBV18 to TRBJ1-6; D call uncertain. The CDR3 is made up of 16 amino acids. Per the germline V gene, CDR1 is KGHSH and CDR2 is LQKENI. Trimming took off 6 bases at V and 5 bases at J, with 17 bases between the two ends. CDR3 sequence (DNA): TGTGCCAGCTCCCCGGAGCGGGCAGCAAATAATTCACCCCTCCACTTT. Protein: CASSPERAANNSPLHF.

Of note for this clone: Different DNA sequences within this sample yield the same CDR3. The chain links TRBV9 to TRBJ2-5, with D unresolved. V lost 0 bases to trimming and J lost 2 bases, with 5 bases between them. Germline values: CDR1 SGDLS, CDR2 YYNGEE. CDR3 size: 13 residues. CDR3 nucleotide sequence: TGTGCCAGCAGCGTAGGGCAGCAAGAGACCCAGTACTTC. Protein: CASSVGQQETQYF.

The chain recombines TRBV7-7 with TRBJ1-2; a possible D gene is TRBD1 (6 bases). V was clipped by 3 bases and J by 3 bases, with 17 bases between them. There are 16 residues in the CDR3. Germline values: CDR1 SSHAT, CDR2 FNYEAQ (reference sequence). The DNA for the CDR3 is TGTGCCAGCAGCTTCCCGGGGACATCCACCTACTATGGCTACACCTTC. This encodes CASSFPGTSTYYGYTF. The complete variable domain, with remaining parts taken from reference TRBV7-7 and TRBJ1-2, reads GAGVSQSPRYKVTKRGQDVTLRCDPISSHATLYWYQQALGQGPEFLTYFNYEAQPDKSGLPSDRFSAERPEGSISTLTIQRTEQRDSAMYRCASSFPGTSTYYGYTFGSGTRLTVV.

CDR3 sequence (DNA): TGTGCCAGCAGCTTGTCGTCGGTGGGGACTAATGAAAAACTGTTTTTT. Its protein product is CASSLSSVGTNEKLFF. This chain connects TRBV7-8 to TRBJ1-4; D unclear. Germline V CDR1 and CDR2: SGHVS, FQNEAQ. Trimming removed 3 bases from V and 2 bases from J, with 13 bases in between. This CDR3 is 16 amino acids long. Supplemented by reference TRBV7-8 and TRBJ1-4, the full variable domain reads GAGVSQSPRYKVAKRGQDVALRCDPISGHVSLFWYQQALGQGPEFLTYFQNEAQLDKSGLPSDRFFAERPEGSVSTLKIQRTQQEDSAVYLCASSLSSVGTNEKLFFGSGTQLSVL.

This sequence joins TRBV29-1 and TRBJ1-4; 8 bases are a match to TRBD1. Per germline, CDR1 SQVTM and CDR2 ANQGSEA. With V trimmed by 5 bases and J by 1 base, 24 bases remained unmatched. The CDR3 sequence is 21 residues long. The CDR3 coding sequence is TGCAGCGTTCATTGTTGTCCGGACAGGGAGGCTTTATTGGGAACTAATGAAAAACTGTTTTTT. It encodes CSVHCCPDREALLGTNEKLFF.

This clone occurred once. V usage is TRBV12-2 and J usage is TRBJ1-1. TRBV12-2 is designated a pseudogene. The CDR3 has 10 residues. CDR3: CATTSGTGDF. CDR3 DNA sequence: TGTGCAACCACTAGCGGGACAGGGGATTTC.

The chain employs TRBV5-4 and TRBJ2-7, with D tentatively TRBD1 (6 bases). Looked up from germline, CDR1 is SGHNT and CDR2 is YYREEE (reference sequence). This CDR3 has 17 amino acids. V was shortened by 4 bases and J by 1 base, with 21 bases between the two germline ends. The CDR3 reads CASSRILQGSGSYEQYF. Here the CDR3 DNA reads TGTGCCAGCAGCCGGATCCTCCAGGGGAGCGGATCCTACGAGCAGTACTTC.

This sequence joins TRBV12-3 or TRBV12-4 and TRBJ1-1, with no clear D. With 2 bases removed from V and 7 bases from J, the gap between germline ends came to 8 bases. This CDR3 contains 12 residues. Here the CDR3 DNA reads TGTGCCAGCAGTTTATCGGTGGTTGAAGCTTTCTTT. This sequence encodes CASSLSVVEAFF.

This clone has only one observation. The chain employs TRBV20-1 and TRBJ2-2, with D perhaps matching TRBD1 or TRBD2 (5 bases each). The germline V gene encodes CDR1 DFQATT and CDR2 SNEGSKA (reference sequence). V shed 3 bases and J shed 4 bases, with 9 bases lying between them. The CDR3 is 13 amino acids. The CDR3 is CSASWDRTGELFF. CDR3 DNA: TGCAGTGCTAGTTGGGACCGCACCGGGGAGCTGTTTTTT.

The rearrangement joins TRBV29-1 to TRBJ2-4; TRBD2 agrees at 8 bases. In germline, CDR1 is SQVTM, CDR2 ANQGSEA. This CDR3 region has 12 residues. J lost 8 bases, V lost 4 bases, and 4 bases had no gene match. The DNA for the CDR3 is TGCAGCGTTGGACCCGGGAGGGACATTCAGTACTTC. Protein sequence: CSVGPGRDIQYF.

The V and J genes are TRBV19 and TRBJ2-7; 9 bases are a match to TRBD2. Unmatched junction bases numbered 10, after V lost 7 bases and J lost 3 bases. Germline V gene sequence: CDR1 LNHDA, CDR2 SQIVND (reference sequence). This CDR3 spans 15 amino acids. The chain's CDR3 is CASKGSGSGVYEQYF. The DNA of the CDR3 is TGTGCCAGTAAGGGTAGCGGGAGTGGGGTCTACGAGCAGTACTTC.

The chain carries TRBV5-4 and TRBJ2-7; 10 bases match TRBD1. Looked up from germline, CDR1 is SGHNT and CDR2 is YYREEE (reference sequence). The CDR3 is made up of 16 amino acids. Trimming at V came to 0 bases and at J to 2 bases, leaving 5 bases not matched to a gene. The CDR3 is CASSLGGTGATYEQYF. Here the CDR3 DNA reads TGTGCCAGCAGCTTGGGGGGGACAGGGGCAACCTACGAGCAGTACTTC.

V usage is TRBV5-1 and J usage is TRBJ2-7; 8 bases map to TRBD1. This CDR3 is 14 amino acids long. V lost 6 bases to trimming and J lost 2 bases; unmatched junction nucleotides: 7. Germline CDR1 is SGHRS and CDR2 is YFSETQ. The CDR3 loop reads CASTNPGQAYEQYF. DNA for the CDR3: TGCGCCAGCACCAATCCGGGACAGGCCTACGAGCAGTACTTC. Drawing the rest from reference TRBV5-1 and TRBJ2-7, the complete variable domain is KAGVTQTPRYLIKTRGQQVTLSCSPISGHRSVSWYQQTPGQGLQFLFEYFSETQRNKGNFPGRFSGRQFSNSRSEMNVSTLELGDSALYLCASTNPGQAYEQYFGPGTRLTVT.

The CDR3 region has the DNA TGTGCCAGCAGGCGTTTAGGAAGCGAGCAGTACTTC. Encoded protein: CASRRLGSEQYF. V usage is TRBV2 and J usage is TRBJ2-7; D remains unclear. This CDR3 spans 12 amino acids. CDR1 is SNHLY, CDR2 FYNNEI, per germline. V lost 6 bases and J 6 bases, leaving 12 bases between the germline ends.

CDR3 region: CASRPTSGPFGEQYF. The CDR3 nucleotides read TGTGCCAGCAGGCCCACTAGCGGGCCATTTGGCGAGCAGTACTTC. The chain employs TRBV6-5 and TRBJ2-7; TRBD2 matches 9 bases. The CDR3 has 15 amino acids. The germline V gene encodes CDR1 MNHEY and CDR2 SVGAGI. V lost 6 bases to trimming and J lost 6 bases; unmatched junction nucleotides: 12.

CDR3: CATGNIDTGELFF. The CDR3 DNA reads TGTGCCACGGGAAACATAGACACCGGGGAGCTGTTTTTT. The chain combines TRBV10-3 with TRBJ2-2; D possibly corresponds to TRBD2 (5 bases). Trimming left V 10 bases short and J 3 bases short, with 12 bases between. Germline assignment: CDR1 ENHRY and CDR2 SYGVKD. The CDR3 spans 13 residues.

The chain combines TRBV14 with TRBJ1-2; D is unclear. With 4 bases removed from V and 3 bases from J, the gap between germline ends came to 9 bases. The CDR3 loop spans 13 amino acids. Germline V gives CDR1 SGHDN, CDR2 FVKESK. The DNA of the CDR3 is TGTGCCAGCAGCCGGACCGCGGACTATGGCTACACCTTC. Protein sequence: CASSRTADYGYTF.

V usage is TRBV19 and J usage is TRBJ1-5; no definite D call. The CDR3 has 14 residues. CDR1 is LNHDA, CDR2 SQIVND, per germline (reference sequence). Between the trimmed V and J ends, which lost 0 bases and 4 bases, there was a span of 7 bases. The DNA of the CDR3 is TGTGCCAGTAGTATAGAACAGTTGAATCAGCCCCAGCATTTT. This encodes CASSIEQLNQPQHF.

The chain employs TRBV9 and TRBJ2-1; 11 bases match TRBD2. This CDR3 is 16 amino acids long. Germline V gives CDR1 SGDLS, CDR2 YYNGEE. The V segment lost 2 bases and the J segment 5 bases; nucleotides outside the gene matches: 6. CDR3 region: CASSVVAGGPHNEQFF. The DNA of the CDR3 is TGTGCCAGCAGCGTCGTAGCGGGAGGGCCGCACAATGAGCAGTTCTTC.

The CDR3 nucleotides read TGTGCCAGCAGTGGACTAGCGGGAGTATTGGGGGAGCAGTTCTTC. It yields the protein CASSGLAGVLGEQFF. The chain carries TRBV6-4 and TRBJ2-1; TRBD2 matches at 12 bases. The length of the CDR3 is 15 residues. V trimming: 4 bases; J trimming: 10 bases; junction bases outside the gene matches: 8. Germline CDR1 and CDR2: MRHNA and SNTAGT.

The CDR3 protein is CASSKPGQGTYEQYF. The CDR3 nucleotides read TGTGCCAGCAGTAAGCCGGGACAGGGTACCTACGAGCAGTACTTC. The genes are TRBV27 and TRBJ2-7; 9 nucleotides match TRBD1. Looked up from germline, CDR1 is MNHEY and CDR2 is SMNVEV (reference sequence). After removal of 5 bases from V and 2 bases from J, the junction contained 7 bases not matched to a gene. There are 15 residues in the CDR3.

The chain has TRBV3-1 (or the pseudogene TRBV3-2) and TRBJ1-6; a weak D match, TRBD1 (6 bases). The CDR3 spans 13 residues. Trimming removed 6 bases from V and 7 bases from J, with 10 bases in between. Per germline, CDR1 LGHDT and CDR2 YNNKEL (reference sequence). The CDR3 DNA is TGTGCCAGCAGGCCTAGGGGGAATTCACCCCTCCACTTT. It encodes CASRPRGNSPLHF.

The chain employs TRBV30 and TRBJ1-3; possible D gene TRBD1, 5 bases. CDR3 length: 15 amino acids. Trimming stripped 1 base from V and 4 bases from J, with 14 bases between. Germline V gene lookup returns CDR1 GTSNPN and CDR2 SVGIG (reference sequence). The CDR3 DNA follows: TGTGCCTGGAGTGGAGGTGGGGCGCGGGGAAACACCATATATTTT. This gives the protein CAWSGGGARGNTIYF.

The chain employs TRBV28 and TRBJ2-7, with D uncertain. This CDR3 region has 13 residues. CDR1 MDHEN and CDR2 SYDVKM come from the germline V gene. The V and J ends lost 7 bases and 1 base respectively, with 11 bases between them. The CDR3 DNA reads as TGTGCCAGCACCGACTCGGCATCCTACGAGCAGTACTTC. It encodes CASTDSASYEQYF.

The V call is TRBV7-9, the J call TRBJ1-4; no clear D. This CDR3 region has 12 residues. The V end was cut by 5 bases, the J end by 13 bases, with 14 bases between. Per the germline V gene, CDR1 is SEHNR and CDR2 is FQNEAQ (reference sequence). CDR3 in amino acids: CASSPRVEGLFF. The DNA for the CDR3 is TGTGCCAGCAGCCCGCGGGTAGAGGGACTGTTTTTT.